This paragraph reports one T cell receptor (beta chain). The antigen is undetermined. The CDR3 loop spans 15 amino acids. V lost 8 bases, J lost 5 bases, and 12 bases stayed unmatched. Germline V gene sequence: CDR1 MNHNY, CDR2 SVGAGI (reference sequence). Assay used: immunoSEQ multiplex PCR; TCRdb lists only in-frame clones, some missing. The data contain more than 75,000 clones, around 72% of them singletons. These data come from a study of radiotherapy plus CTLA-4 blockade in lung cancer. In the study overall: With approximately 33% of patients having disease control, objective responses were seen in about 17%.

Findings and limits, study-wide: Response, reportedly, was best predicted by interferon-beta along with early blood T cell clone dynamics. Researchers report tumor-derived TCR clones expanding in blood after radiotherapy plus ipilimumab.

The sequencing here drew on peripheral blood, taken from a patient treated with radiotherapy plus ipilimumab. The chain is built from TRBV6-6 and TRBJ2-5; TRBD2 agrees at 9 bases. This TCR was sampled from a human donor with non-small cell lung cancer that progressed on radiotherapy plus ipilimumab. The CDR3 nucleotides read TGTGCCAGCGCGGCTAGCGGGGTAGGGATCGAGACCCAGTACTTC. Residues: CASAASGVGIETQYF.